This entry lists 19 T cell receptor beta chains sequenced from one sample in a study of kidney transplant recipient with SARS-CoV-2 infection. TCRdb recomputed calls from the reads with MiXCR, one row per CDR3 protein. The data contain 200,000 to 300,000 distinct CDR3 sequences, under 30% of them singletons. The specimen was a blood sample, collected at baseline and on day 111 from a kidney transplant recipient. The source of these receptors is a male patient aged 30 to 40 who had COVID-19 and was a kidney transplant recipient. Some T cells here may be from the graft donor.

This clonotype was seen many times. V gene TRBV3-1 combines with J gene TRBJ1-2, with no clear D. This CDR3 spans 17 amino acids. CDR1 is LGHDT and CDR2 is YNNKEL in the germline V gene (reference sequence). Trimming cost V 5 bases and J 4 bases, with 23 bases left between them. For the CDR3, the DNA is TGTGCCAGCAGCAGGTACGACACCCTTCGAAAGACCTATGGCTACACCTTC. Translated, it gives CASSRYDTLRKTYGYTF.

This clonotype was seen at least ten times. The chain links TRBV20-1 to TRBJ1-2; D is unresolved. V was trimmed by 4 bases and J by 4 bases, leaving 22 bases between them. CDR1 and CDR2 from the germline V gene are DFQATT and SNEGSKA (reference sequence). This CDR3 has 16 residues. The CDR3 region has the DNA TGCAGTGCTATGCTGCCGCTGTTTCGAAAGACCTATGGCTACACCTTC. This translates into CSAMLPLFRKTYGYTF.

At least ten counts were recorded for this clonotype. The chain has TRBV10-3 and TRBJ1-4, with 7 bases fitting TRBD1. J lost 8 bases, V lost 3 bases, and 6 bases had no gene match. CDR1 ENHRY and CDR2 SYGVKD come from the germline V gene. The length of the CDR3 is 14 residues. In nucleotides, the CDR3 is TGTGCCATCAGTGATGGGCAGGGGGGGGAAAAACTGTTTTTT. Translating it yields CAISDGQGGEKLFF.

Concerning this clonotype: A much larger clonotype is one base distant, so this may be a read error. This chain links TRBV4-2 with TRBJ2-5; 7 bases are shared with TRBD2. This CDR3 contains 14 residues. In germline, CDR1 is LGHNA, CDR2 YNFKEQ. The trim removed 3 bases at V and 11 bases at J, leaving 12 bases unmatched. Written as DNA, the CDR3 is TGTGCCAGCAGCCAGGGACCAGCGGGGACGGAGCAGTACTTC. Translation gives CASSQGPAGTEQYF.

The rearrangement links TRBV6-4 to TRBJ2-1; TRBD2 agrees at 8 bases. V was clipped by 7 bases and J by 5 bases; unmatched bases: 7. The CDR3 has 14 residues. Germline V CDR1 and CDR2: MRHNA, SNTAGT. The CDR3 loop is CASKREGPHNEQFF. In nucleotides, the CDR3 is TGTGCCAGCAAACGGGAGGGCCCCCACAATGAGCAGTTCTTC.

This clonotype was observed many times. The CDR3 protein is CASSKTSGYNEQFF. The CDR3 nucleotides read TGCGCCAGCAGCAAGACTAGCGGATACAATGAGCAGTTCTTC. The chain uses TRBV5-1 and TRBJ2-1; 9 bases line up with TRBD2. The CDR3 runs 14 residues. After removal of 4 bases from V and 4 bases from J, the junction contained 3 bases not matched to a gene. Germline values: CDR1 SGHRS, CDR2 YFSETQ.

Turning to this clonotype: Since a much larger clone is just one base distant, this may be a read error. The gene calls are TRBV6-6 and TRBJ1-2, with D unclear. Per the germline V gene, CDR1 is MNHNY and CDR2 is SVGAGI (reference sequence). The CDR3 is 13 amino acids. Trimming stripped 5 bases from V and 10 bases from J, with 17 bases between. The CDR3 sequence is CASSGELVGDYTF. The CDR3 region has the DNA TGTGCCAGCAGTGGCGAGCTGGTTGGAGACTACACCTTC.

Worth noting for this clonotype: A read error is possible here, since a much larger clone lies one base away. V gene TRBV12-3 or TRBV12-4 combines with J gene TRBJ1-2; no clear D gene. The CDR3 is made up of 13 amino acids. The CDR3: CASSADINYGYAF. In DNA, the CDR3 is TGTGCCAGCAGTGCTGATATTAACTATGGCTACGCCTTC.

In its sample, this clonotype was seen many times. The chain carries TRBV5-1 and TRBJ1-2; D might be TRBD1 (5 bases). Trimming pared 4 bases from V and 6 bases from J, leaving 19 bases between. Germline V gives CDR1 SGHRS, CDR2 YFSETQ. This CDR3 region has 15 residues. The CDR3 DNA reads as TGCGCCAGCAGCCTGACGGTCACTTTGGGGGATGGCTACACCTTC. This encodes CASSLTVTLGDGYTF.

The sample holds many counts of this clonotype. V and J are TRBV3-1 and TRBJ2-2; D is ambiguous. Germline V CDR1 and CDR2: LGHDT, YNNKEL (reference sequence). With 5 bases removed from V and 5 bases from J, the gap between germline ends came to 24 bases. The CDR3 is made up of 18 amino acids. The CDR3 DNA follows: TGTGCCAGCAGCTATAATCGTCCCATTTCAGGCTTGACCGGGGAGCTGTTTTTT. Its protein is CASSYNRPISGLTGELFF.

This clonotype has at least ten counts. The gene calls are TRBV6-5 and TRBJ1-6; the D is unclear. Per the germline V gene, CDR1 is MNHEY and CDR2 is SVGAGI. This CDR3 spans 18 amino acids. Trimming stripped 6 bases from V and 1 base from J, with 19 bases between. CDR3 sequence: CASSSAGGGRSYNSPLHF. CDR3 nucleotide sequence: TGTGCCAGCAGCTCTGCCGGCGGTGGAAGGTCCTATAATTCACCCCTCCACTTT.

On this clonotype itself: A single base separates this from a much larger clone, so it may be a read error. The chain links TRBV12-3 or TRBV12-4 to TRBJ2-1; D tentatively reads TRBD1 or TRBD2 (6 bases each). CDR3 length: 15 residues. The V end was cut by 8 bases, the J end by 0 bases, with 14 bases between. The CDR3 here is CASGRGRSSYNEQFF. The DNA for the CDR3 is TGTGCCAGCGGCCGGGGGCGAAGCTCCTACAATGAGCAGTTCTTC.

Ten or more counts support this clonotype. The rearrangement uses TRBV12-2 and TRBJ1-2. TRBV12-2 corresponds to a pseudogene. The CDR3 contains 17 residues. Here the CDR3 DNA reads TGTGCAAGTCGCATACCGCAGACTCCACGAAAGACCTATGGCTACACCTTC. Translated, it gives CASRIPQTPRKTYGYTF.

As concerns this clonotype: A much larger clone lies a single base off, so this may be a read error. This rearrangement joins TRBV12-3 or TRBV12-4 to TRBJ1-1, with D uncertain. The CDR3 extends over 13 amino acids. The CDR3 here is CASSLRANTEASF. The CDR3 DNA reads TGTGCCAGCAGTTTAAGGGCCAACACTGAAGCTTCCTTT.

This chain connects TRBV24-1 to TRBJ2-3, with 12 bases identical to TRBD2. J lost 4 bases, V lost 6 bases, and 4 bases had no gene match. Germline CDR1 is KGHDR and CDR2 is SFDVKD. The CDR3 runs 15 residues. The CDR3 here is CATSMGLAGSDTQYF. CDR3 coding DNA: TGTGCCACCAGTATGGGACTAGCGGGTTCAGATACGCAGTATTTT.

In its sample, this clonotype was seen a few times. The rearrangement joins TRBV5-6 to TRBJ2-1; D is possibly TRBD1 (6 bases). The CDR3 sequence is 16 residues long. Germline V lookup: CDR1 SGHDT, CDR2 YYEEEE. V lost 4 bases to trimming and J lost 0 bases, with 14 bases between them. The CDR3 DNA sequence: TGTGCCAGCAGCCACAGGGTAGTCAGCTCCTACAATGAGCAGTTCTTC. Protein: CASSHRVVSSYNEQFF.

This clonotype was recorded a few times. The rearrangement uses TRBV5-4 and TRBJ2-3, with D unclear. The germline gives CDR1 SGHNT, CDR2 YYREEE (reference sequence). This CDR3 region has 15 residues. V lost 2 bases and J 0 bases, leaving 10 bases between the germline ends. The CDR3 sequence: CASSFGLSSTDTQYF. The CDR3 nucleotides are TGTGCCAGCAGCTTTGGCCTTTCTAGCACAGATACGCAGTATTTT. The variable domain in full, completed from reference TRBV5-4 and TRBJ2-3, reads ETGVTQSPTHLIKTRGQQVTLRCSSQSGHNTVSWYQQALGQGPQFIFQYYREEENGRGNFPPRFSGLQFPNYSSELNVNALELDDSALYLCASSFGLSSTDTQYFGPGTRLTVL.

This clonotype was seen repeatedly, ten times or more. The rearrangement joins TRBV10-3 to TRBJ2-7; TRBD1 agrees at 11 bases. This CDR3 contains 12 residues. The junction had 5 bases not matched to a gene; V was cut back by 10 bases and J by 6 bases. Germline lookup yields CDR1 ENHRY and CDR2 SYGVKD. The CDR3 region is CATGQGASEQYF. In nucleotides, the CDR3 is TGTGCCACCGGACAGGGGGCGAGCGAGCAGTACTTC.

This clonotype was observed a handful of times. The chain employs TRBV6-1 and TRBJ2-1; 10 bases align to TRBD2. The CDR3 runs 15 residues. Germline-derived CDR1 and CDR2 are MNHNS and SASEGT. The V segment lost 1 base and the J segment 4 bases; nucleotides outside the gene matches: 1. This CDR3 is CASSEEAGGYNEQFF. The CDR3 nucleotides are TGTGCCAGCAGTGAAGAAGCGGGAGGGTACAATGAGCAGTTCTTC.